The clone carrying this T cell receptor beta chain was detected ten times or more. Its matching antigen is unknown. CDR1 SGHRS and CDR2 YFSETQ come from the germline V gene. CDR3 size: 16 residues. V trimming: 3 bases; J trimming: 9 bases; junction bases outside the gene matches: 11. This record belongs to a study of early T cells in non-severe SARS-CoV-2 infection. Study-wide context: The chains were unpaired, and the sequenced material was bulk RNA from unsorted whole blood.

Study-wide results and limits: Matching results from VDJdb favored anti-spike CD8 responses, leaving private and CD4 specificities undetected.

Each single cDNA molecule received a unique molecular identifier. TCRdb called the 5' RACE reads again in MiXCR, with one record for every CDR3 protein. The sample carries roughly 38,000 distinct CDR3 sequences, more than 5% recorded once. The receptor comes from an adult who was a healthcare worker with PCR-confirmed SARS-CoV-2 infection or an uninfected control (not recorded which). Sample: whole blood. The chain uses TRBV5-1 and TRBJ2-1; 11 bases are a match to TRBD2. The CDR3 reads CASSWSRGLAAGEQFF. CDR3 bases: TGCGCCAGCAGCTGGTCCCGGGGACTAGCGGCGGGTGAGCAGTTCTTC.